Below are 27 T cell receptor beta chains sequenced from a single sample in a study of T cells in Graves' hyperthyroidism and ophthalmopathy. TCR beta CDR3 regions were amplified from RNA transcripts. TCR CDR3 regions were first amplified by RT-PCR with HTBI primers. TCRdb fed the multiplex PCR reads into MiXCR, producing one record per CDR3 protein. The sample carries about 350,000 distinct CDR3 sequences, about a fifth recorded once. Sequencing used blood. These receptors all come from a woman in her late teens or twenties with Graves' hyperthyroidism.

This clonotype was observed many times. CDR3 in DNA: TGTGCCAGCAGCTATCAGGGGTTTGGGACTGAAGCTTTCTTT. Residues: CASSYQGFGTEAFF. The chain is built from TRBV11-2 and TRBJ1-1; a weak D match, TRBD1 (6 bases). The CDR3 length is 14 residues. CDR1 and CDR2 from the germline V gene are SGHAT and FQNNGV. Deletions cut 4 bases from V and 5 bases from J, with 14 bases between. The whole variable domain, remainder taken from reference TRBV11-2 and TRBJ1-1, is EAGVAQSPRYKIIEKRQSVAFWCNPISGHATLYWYQQILGQGPKLLIQFQNNGVVDDSQLPKDRFSAERLKGVDSTLKIQPAKLEDSAVYLCASSYQGFGTEAFFGQGTRLTVV.

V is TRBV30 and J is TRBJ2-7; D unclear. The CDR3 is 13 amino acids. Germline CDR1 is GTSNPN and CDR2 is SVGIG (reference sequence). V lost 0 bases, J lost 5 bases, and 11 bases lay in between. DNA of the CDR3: TGTGCCTGGAGTGTCTCTCTTTACAACGAGCAGTACTTC. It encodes CAWSVSLYNEQYF. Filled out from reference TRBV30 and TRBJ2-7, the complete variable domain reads SQTIHQWPATLVQPVGSPLSLECTVEGTSNPNLYWYRQAAGRGLQLLFYSVGIGQISSEVPQNLSASRPQDRQFILSSKKLLLSDSGFYLCAWSVSLYNEQYFGPGTRLTVT.

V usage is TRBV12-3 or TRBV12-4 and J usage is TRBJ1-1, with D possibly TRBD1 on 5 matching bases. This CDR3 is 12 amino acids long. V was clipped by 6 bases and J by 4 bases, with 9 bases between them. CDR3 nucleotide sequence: TGTGCCAGCAGGCTAGGGGTCACTGAAGCTTTCTTT. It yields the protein CASRLGVTEAFF.

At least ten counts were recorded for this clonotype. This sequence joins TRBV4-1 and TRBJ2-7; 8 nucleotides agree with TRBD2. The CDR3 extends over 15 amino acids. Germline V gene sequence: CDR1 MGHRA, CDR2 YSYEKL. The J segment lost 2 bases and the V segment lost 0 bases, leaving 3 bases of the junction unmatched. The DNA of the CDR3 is TGCGCCAGCAGCCAAGATCCGGGGGGGACCTACGAGCAGTACTTC. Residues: CASSQDPGGTYEQYF.

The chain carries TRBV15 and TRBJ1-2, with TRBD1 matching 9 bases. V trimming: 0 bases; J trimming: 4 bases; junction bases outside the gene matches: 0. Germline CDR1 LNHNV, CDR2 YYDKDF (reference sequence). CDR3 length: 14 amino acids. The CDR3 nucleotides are TGTGCCACCAGCAGAGAGGGACAGGGCTATGGCTACACCTTC. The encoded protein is CATSREGQGYGYTF. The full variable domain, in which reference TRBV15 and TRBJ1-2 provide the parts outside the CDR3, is DAMVIQNPRYQVTQFGKPVTLSCSQTLNHNVMYWYQQKSSQAPKLLFHYYDKDFNNEADTPDNFQSRRPNTSFCFLDIRSPGLGDTAMYLCATSREGQGYGYTFGSGTRLTVV.

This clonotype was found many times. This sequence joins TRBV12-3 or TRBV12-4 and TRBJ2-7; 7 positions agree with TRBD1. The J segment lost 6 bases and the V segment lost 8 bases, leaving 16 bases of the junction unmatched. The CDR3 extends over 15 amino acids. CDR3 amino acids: CASLDTGKGAREQYF. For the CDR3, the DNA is TGTGCCAGCCTCGACACGGGGAAGGGGGCGCGCGAGCAGTACTTC.

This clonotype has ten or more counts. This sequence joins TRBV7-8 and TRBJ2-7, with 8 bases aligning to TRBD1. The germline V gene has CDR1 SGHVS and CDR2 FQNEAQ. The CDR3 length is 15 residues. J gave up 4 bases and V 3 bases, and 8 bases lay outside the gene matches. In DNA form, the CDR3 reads TGTGCCAGCAGCTTGAAACGGACAGGGCTATACGAGCAGTACTTC. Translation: CASSLKRTGLYEQYF.

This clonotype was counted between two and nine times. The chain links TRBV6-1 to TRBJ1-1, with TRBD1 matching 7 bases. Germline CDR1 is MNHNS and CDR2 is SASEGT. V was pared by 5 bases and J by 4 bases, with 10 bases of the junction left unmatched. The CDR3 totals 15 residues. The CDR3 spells CASSRDRVRSTEAFF. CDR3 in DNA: TGTGCCAGCAGTAGAGACAGGGTTCGGAGCACTGAAGCTTTCTTT.

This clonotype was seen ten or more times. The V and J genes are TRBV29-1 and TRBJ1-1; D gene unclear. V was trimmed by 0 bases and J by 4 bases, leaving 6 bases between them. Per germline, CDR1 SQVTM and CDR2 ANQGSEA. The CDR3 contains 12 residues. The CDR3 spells CSVEDLATEAFF. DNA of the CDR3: TGCAGCGTTGAAGATTTGGCCACTGAAGCTTTCTTT.

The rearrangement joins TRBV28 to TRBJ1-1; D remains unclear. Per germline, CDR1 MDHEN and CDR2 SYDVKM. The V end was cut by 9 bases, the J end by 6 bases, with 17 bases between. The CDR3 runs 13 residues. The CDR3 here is CASSNWPYSEAFF. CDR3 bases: TGTGCCAGTTCTAACTGGCCGTATTCTGAAGCTTTCTTT.

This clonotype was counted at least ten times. CDR3 in DNA: TGTGCCAGCAGTACCTCCGCAGGTTTAGCTTTCTTT. This encodes CASSTSAGLAFF. The chain joins TRBV6-5 to TRBJ1-1; D gene ambiguous. V was trimmed by 5 bases and J by 10 bases, leaving 14 bases between them. The CDR3 sequence is 12 residues long. Germline values: CDR1 MNHEY, CDR2 SVGAGI.

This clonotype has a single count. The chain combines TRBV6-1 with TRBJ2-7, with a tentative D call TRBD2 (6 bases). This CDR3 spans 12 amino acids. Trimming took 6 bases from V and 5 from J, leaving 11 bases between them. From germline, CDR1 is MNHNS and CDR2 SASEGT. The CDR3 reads CASREGTDEQYF. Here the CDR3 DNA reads TGTGCCAGCAGGGAGGGAACGGACGAGCAGTACTTC.

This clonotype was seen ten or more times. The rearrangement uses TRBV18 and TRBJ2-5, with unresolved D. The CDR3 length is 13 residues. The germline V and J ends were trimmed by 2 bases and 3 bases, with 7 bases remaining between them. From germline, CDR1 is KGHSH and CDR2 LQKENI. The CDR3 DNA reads TGTGCCAGCTCACCATTGACCAAAGAGACCCAGTACTTC. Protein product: CASSPLTKETQYF.

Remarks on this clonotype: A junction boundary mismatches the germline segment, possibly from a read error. CDR3 nucleotide sequence: TGCGCCAGCAGCTCCGAGGGACAGGGCAATCAGCCCCATCATTTT. Encoded protein: CASSSEGQGNQPHHF. V usage is TRBV5-1 and J usage is TRBJ1-5; 9 bases fit TRBD1. CDR3 size: 15 residues. Germline V gene lookup returns CDR1 SGHRS and CDR2 YFSETQ.

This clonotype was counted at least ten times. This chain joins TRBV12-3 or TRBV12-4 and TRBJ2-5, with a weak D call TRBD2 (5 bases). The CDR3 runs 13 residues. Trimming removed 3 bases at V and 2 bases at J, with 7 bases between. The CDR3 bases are TGTGCCAGCAGTTTCGGACTTCAAGAGACCCAGTACTTC. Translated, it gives CASSFGLQETQYF.

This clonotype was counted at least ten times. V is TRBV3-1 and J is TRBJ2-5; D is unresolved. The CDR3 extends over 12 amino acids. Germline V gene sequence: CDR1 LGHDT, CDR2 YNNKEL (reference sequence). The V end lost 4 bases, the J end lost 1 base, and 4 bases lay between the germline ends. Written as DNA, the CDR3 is TGTGCCAGCAGCCGAAGCCAAGAGACCCAGTACTTC. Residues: CASSRSQETQYF.

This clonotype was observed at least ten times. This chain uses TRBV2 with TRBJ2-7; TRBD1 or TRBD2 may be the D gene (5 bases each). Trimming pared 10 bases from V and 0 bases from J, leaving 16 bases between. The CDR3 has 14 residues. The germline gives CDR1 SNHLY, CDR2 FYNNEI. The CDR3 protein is CATSRPGSSYEQYF. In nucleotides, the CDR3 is TGTGCCACCTCTAGGCCAGGGAGCTCCTACGAGCAGTACTTC.

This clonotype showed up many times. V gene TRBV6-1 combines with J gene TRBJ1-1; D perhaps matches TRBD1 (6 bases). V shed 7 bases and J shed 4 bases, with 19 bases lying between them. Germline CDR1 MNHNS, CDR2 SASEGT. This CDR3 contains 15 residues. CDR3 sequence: CASTLRGGQLTEAFF. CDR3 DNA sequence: TGTGCCAGCACCCTCCGAGGGGGGCAGCTCACTGAAGCTTTCTTT.

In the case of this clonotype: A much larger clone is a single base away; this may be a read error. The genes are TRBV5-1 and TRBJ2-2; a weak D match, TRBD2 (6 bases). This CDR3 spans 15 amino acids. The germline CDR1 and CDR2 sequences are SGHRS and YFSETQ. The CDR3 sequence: CASSYDMGPTGGLFF. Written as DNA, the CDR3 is TGCGCCAGCAGCTATGACATGGGTCCCACCGGGGGGCTGTTTTTT.

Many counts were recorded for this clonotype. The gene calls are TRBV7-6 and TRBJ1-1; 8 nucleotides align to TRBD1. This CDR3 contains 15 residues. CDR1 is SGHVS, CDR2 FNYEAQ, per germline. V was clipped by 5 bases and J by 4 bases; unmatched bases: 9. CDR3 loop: CASSPGTGYGTEAFF. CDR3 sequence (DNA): TGTGCCAGCAGCCCGGGGACAGGCTATGGCACTGAAGCTTTCTTT.

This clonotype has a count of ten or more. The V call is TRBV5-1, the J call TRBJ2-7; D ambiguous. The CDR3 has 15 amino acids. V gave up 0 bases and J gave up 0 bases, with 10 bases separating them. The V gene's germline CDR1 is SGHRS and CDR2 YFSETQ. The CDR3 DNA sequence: TGCGCCAGCAGCTTGGCTTCGGGCATCTCCTACGAGCAGTACTTC. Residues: CASSLASGISYEQYF.

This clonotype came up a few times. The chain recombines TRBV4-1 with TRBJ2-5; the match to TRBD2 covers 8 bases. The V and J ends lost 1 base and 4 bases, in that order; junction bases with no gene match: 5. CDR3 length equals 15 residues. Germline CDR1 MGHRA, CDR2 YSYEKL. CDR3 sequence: CASSQAGGPRETQYF. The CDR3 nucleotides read TGCGCCAGCAGCCAAGCGGGGGGGCCCCGAGAGACCCAGTACTTC.

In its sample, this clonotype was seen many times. DNA of the CDR3: TGTGCCAGTAGTATCGGACAGGGAAGGGCCTCGAACACCGGGGAGCTGTTTTTT. Its protein product is CASSIGQGRASNTGELFF. The V and J genes are TRBV19 and TRBJ2-2; 8 positions match TRBD1. CDR1 is LNHDA, CDR2 SQIVND, per germline (reference sequence). The CDR3 sequence is 18 residues long. Trimming took 3 bases from V and 0 from J; bases not matched to a gene: 9. The whole variable domain, filled in from reference TRBV19 and TRBJ2-2, reads DGGITQSPKYLFRKEGQNVTLSCEQNLNHDAMYWYRQDPGQGLRLIYYSQIVNDFQKGDIAEGYSVSREKKESFPLTVTSAQKNPTAFYLCASSIGQGRASNTGELFFGEGSRLTVL.

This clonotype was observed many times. CDR3 coding DNA: TGTGCCACCGCGGAACAGGTCTATAGCAATCAGCCCCAGCATTTT. Protein product: CATAEQVYSNQPQHF. The chain carries TRBV6-5 and TRBJ1-5; D is possibly TRBD1 (5 bases). Germline V gene sequence: CDR1 MNHEY, CDR2 SVGAGI. The CDR3 spans 15 residues. V lost 10 bases and J 0 bases, leaving 16 bases between the germline ends.

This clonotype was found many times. DNA of the CDR3: TGCAGTGCCGGACGCCTTGAAAACGAGCAGTACTTC. As protein: CSAGRLENEQYF. This chain uses TRBV20-1 with TRBJ2-7, with D hard to call. Per the germline V gene, CDR1 is DFQATT and CDR2 is SNEGSKA (reference sequence). The CDR3 consists of 12 residues. The germline V and J ends were trimmed by 6 bases and 5 bases, with 14 bases remaining between them.

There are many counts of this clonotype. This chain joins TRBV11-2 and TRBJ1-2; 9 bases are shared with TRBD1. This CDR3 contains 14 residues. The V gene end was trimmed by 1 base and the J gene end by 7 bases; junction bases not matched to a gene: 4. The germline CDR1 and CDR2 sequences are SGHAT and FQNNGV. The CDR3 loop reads CASSLGQGVGGYTF. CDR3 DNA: TGTGCCAGCAGCTTAGGACAGGGGGTGGGTGGCTACACCTTC.

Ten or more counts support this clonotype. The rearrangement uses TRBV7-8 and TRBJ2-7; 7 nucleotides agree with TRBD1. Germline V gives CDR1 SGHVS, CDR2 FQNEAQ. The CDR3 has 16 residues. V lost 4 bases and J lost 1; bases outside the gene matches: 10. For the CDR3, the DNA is TGTGCCAGCAGCTCGAGACAGGGCCCATCATCCTACGAGCAGTACTTC. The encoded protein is CASSSRQGPSSYEQYF.